These T cell receptor beta chains were read from a single sample in a study of cytomegalovirus exposure and HLA in healthy donors. The protocol was immunoSEQ multiplex PCR, while the TCRdb copy is restricted to in-frame clones and leaves out a portion. The data show over 150,000 clones, about two thirds seen once. Material: PBMCs. These receptors all stem from a woman aged 25 to 39 in good health and CMV-seronegative. The CDR3 runs from the conserved cysteine through the conserved F or W. The D gene is left open where the match is weak. Size is stated for part of the rows, as once, few or many counts, or as a class when the clone is expanded.

clone size: -; D gene: TRBD2; V gene: TRBV11-2; J gene: TRBJ2-5; CDR3 protein: CASSFSGSPETQYF; CDR3 DNA: TGTGCCAGCAGTTTTAGCGGGAGTCCTGAGACCCAGTACTTC
clone size: -; D gene: TRBD1; V gene: TRBV4-2; J gene: TRBJ1-5; CDR3 protein: CASSQEPDRGNQPQHF; CDR3 DNA: TGTGCCAGCAGCCAAGAACCGGACAGGGGCAATCAGCCCCAGCATTTT
clone size: -; D gene: -; V gene: TRBV29-1; J gene: TRBJ1-1; CDR3 protein: CSVGGRKTEAFF; CDR3 DNA: TGCAGCGTTGGGGGGCGGAAGACTGAAGCTTTCTTT
clone size: -; D gene: -; V gene: TRBV7-2; J gene: TRBJ2-1; CDR3 protein: CASKNSRSFYNEQFF; CDR3 DNA: TGTGCCAGCAAGAATAGCCGGTCTTTCTACAATGAGCAGTTCTTC
clone size: -; D gene: -; V gene: TRBV4-2; J gene: TRBJ1-5; CDR3 protein: CASSPTLELNQPQHF; CDR3 DNA: TGTGCCAGCAGCCCTACCCTAGAACTCAATCAGCCCCAGCATTTT
clone size: -; D gene: -; V gene: TRBV7-9; J gene: TRBJ1-5; CDR3 protein: CASNRGGNQPQHF; CDR3 DNA: TGTGCCAGCAACCGCGGGGGAAATCAGCCCCAGCATTTT
clone size: -; D gene: TRBD1; V gene: TRBV4-3; J gene: TRBJ1-2; CDR3 protein: CASSQADRASYGYTF; CDR3 DNA: TGCGCCAGCAGCCAGGCTGACAGGGCTTCCTATGGCTACACCTTC
clone size: -; D gene: TRBD1; V gene: TRBV7-3; J gene: TRBJ2-2; CDR3 protein: CASSFQGVGELFF; CDR3 DNA: TGTGCCAGCAGCTTTCAGGGGGTCGGGGAGCTGTTTTTT
clone size: -; D gene: -; V gene: TRBV27; J gene: TRBJ1-1; CDR3 protein: CASSSLPITGRRTEAFF; CDR3 DNA: TGTGCCAGCAGTTCCCTCCCGATAACAGGGCGCCGGACTGAAGCTTTCTTT
clone size: -; D gene: -; V gene: TRBV28; J gene: TRBJ1-5; CDR3 protein: CASSLWTAGENQPQHF; CDR3 DNA: TGTGCCAGCAGTTTGTGGACAGCGGGGGAGAATCAGCCCCAGCATTTT
clone size: -; D gene: TRBD2; V gene: TRBV7-8; J gene: TRBJ2-7; CDR3 protein: CASSLGLAGGWYEQYF; CDR3 DNA: TGTGCCAGCAGCTTGGGACTAGCGGGAGGATGGTACGAGCAGTACTTC
clone size: -; D gene: -; V gene: TRBV5-1; J gene: TRBJ1-1; CDR3 protein: CASSLAGSKNTEAFF; CDR3 DNA: TGCGCCAGCAGCTTGGCCGGTTCGAAGAACACTGAAGCTTTCTTT
clone size: -; D gene: -; V gene: TRBV7-2; J gene: TRBJ1-6; CDR3 protein: CASSHLTGLTNNSPLHF; CDR3 DNA: TGTGCCAGCAGCCACTTAACGGGACTCACAAATAATTCACCCCTCCACTTT
clone size: -; D gene: -; V gene: TRBV7-3; J gene: TRBJ2-1; CDR3 protein: CASSLTRSDEQFF; CDR3 DNA: TGTGCCAGCAGCTTAACTCGGAGTGATGAGCAGTTCTTC
clone size: -; D gene: -; V gene: TRBV28; J gene: TRBJ2-1; CDR3 protein: CASDTSLTYNEQFF; CDR3 DNA: TGTGCCAGCGATACTAGCCTCACCTACAATGAGCAGTTCTTC
clone size: -; D gene: -; V gene: TRBV5-6; J gene: TRBJ2-7; CDR3 protein: CASTRTGIPYEQYF; CDR3 DNA: TGTGCCAGCACCCGAACCGGGATTCCCTACGAGCAGTACTTC
clone size: -; D gene: -; V gene: TRBV12-2; J gene: TRBJ2-1; CDR3 protein: CASRFSRVGQPYNEQFF; CDR3 DNA: TGTGCAAGTCGCTTCTCCCGGGTGGGGCAGCCCTACAATGAGCAGTTCTTC
clone size: few; D gene: -; V gene: TRBV5-6; J gene: TRBJ2-7; CDR3 protein: CASSLGLYEQYF; CDR3 DNA: TGTGCCAGCAGCTTGGGACTATACGAGCAGTACTTC
clone size: -; D gene: TRBD1; V gene: TRBV11-2; J gene: TRBJ2-2; CDR3 protein: CASSPRGTGPTGELFF; CDR3 DNA: TGTGCCAGCAGCCCCAGGGGGACAGGGCCCACCGGGGAGCTGTTTTTT
clone size: -; D gene: -; V gene: TRBV5-5; J gene: TRBJ1-1; CDR3 protein: CASSVENTEAFF; CDR3 DNA: TGTGCCAGCAGCGTAGAGAACACTGAAGCTTTCTTT
clone size: -; D gene: -; V gene: TRBV10-3; J gene: TRBJ2-7; CDR3 protein: CAISPGYEQYF; CDR3 DNA: TGTGCCATCAGTCCCGGTTACGAGCAGTACTTC